Following are 7 T cell receptor beta chains from one sample sequenced in a study of blood T cells in healthy people across ages. For the second PCR, which ran for 7 to 11 cycles, a sample-barcoded 5' primer and a J-beta primer mix were used. TCRdb independently ran MiXCR on the 5' RACE reads; one entry per CDR3 protein. This sample has about 1,400,000 distinct CDR3 sequences; approximately 63% occur once, and the top ten carry over 5%. Material for sequencing was blood. These receptors came from a man younger than 30 in good health.

The chain is built from TRBV27 and TRBJ1-5; D perhaps matches TRBD1 (5 bases). The CDR3 runs to 13 residues. Trimming took 5 bases from V and 6 from J, leaving 11 bases between them. The V gene's germline CDR1 is MNHEY and CDR2 SMNVEV (reference sequence). CDR3 DNA: TGTGCCAGCAGTCGGACATGGGGTCAGCCCCAGCATTTT. It codes for CASSRTWGQPQHF.

The V call is TRBV6-1, the J call TRBJ1-3; D is unclear. There are 17 residues in the CDR3. The V end was cut by 6 bases, the J end by 2 bases, with 20 bases between. The germline V gene encodes CDR1 MNHNS and CDR2 SASEGT. The CDR3 here is CASRDLGGRGAGNTIYF. The CDR3, as DNA: TGTGCCAGCAGAGACTTAGGCGGGCGTGGGGCTGGAAACACCATATATTTT.

This chain uses TRBV6-2 or TRBV6-3 with TRBJ1-5, with 9 bases identical to TRBD1. Looked up from germline, CDR1 is MNHEY and CDR2 is SVGEGT. V shed 2 bases, J shed 0 bases, and the junction held 5 bases outside the gene matches. This CDR3 region has 17 residues. CDR3 in amino acids: CASSYGDRANSNQPQHF. The CDR3 DNA reads as TGTGCCAGCAGTTACGGGGACAGGGCTAATAGCAATCAGCCCCAGCATTTT.

A remark on this clonotype: One end of the junction does not line up with germline, which may come from a read error. The chain joins TRBV20-1 to TRBJ2-7, with 9 nucleotides matching TRBD1. The CDR3 is 15 residues long. Germline V CDR1 and CDR2: DFQATT, SNEGSKA (reference sequence). CDR3 in DNA: TGTAGTGCTAGAGATCTCCGAGACAGGGGGTACGAGCAGTACTTC. This encodes CSARDLRDRGYEQYF.

This clonotype was seen more than once but under ten times. This rearrangement joins TRBV7-9 to TRBJ2-7; perhaps TRBD2 as D (6 bases). The germline V gene encodes CDR1 SEHNR and CDR2 FQNEAQ (reference sequence). The CDR3 consists of 17 residues. V lost 1 base to trimming and J lost 0 bases, with 16 bases between them. The CDR3 is CASSLDGGAASSYEQYF. CDR3 bases: TGTGCCAGCAGCTTAGACGGGGGAGCGGCAAGCTCCTACGAGCAGTACTTC.

The chain has TRBV9 and TRBJ1-2; D is unclear. Trimming removed 0 bases at V and 4 bases at J, with 13 bases between. This CDR3 contains 15 residues. Germline values: CDR1 SGDLS, CDR2 YYNGEE. The CDR3: CASSVEGSGLYGYTF. The CDR3 DNA sequence: TGTGCCAGCAGCGTAGAAGGGTCAGGCCTCTATGGCTACACCTTC.

The rearrangement uses TRBV20-1 and TRBJ2-3, with TRBD2 matching 7 bases. The CDR3 has 17 amino acids. Germline CDR1 and CDR2: DFQATT and SNEGSKA (reference sequence). The J segment lost 6 bases and the V segment lost 0 bases, leaving 15 bases of the junction unmatched. The chain's CDR3 is CSARDPLLAWGGDTQYF. In nucleotides, the CDR3 is TGCAGTGCTAGAGATCCACTACTAGCGTGGGGCGGGGATACGCAGTATTTT.